Each of the 5 T cell receptor beta chains below was sequenced from the same sample in a study of T cells in tuberculosis. The protocol was immunoSEQ multiplex PCR, while the TCRdb copy is restricted to in-frame clones and leaves out a portion. Among approximately 59,000 clones, 81% were seen once, and the ten largest hold roughly 13%. Sorting used thawed, overnight-rested PBMC stained with anti-CD3, a viability dye and GMM-loaded CD1B tetramer. The lipid loaded on the CD1B tetramers was C32 glucose monomycolate from Rhodococcus equi. Material: CD1b-GMM tetramer-negative cells sorted from PBMCs. The receptors come from an adult woman with latent tuberculosis.

V gene TRBV4-2 combines with J gene TRBJ2-3; weak D call: TRBD2 (6 bases). This CDR3 is built from 16 residues. Germline V gene lookup returns CDR1 LGHNA and CDR2 YNFKEQ. Trimming pared 3 bases from V and 0 bases from J, leaving 13 bases between. The CDR3 region is CASSQDRTTSTDTQYF. CDR3 coding DNA: TGTGCCAGCAGCCAGGATAGGACTACTAGCACAGATACGCAGTATTTT.

The rearrangement joins TRBV19 to TRBJ1-6; D is uncertain. The CDR3 contains 13 residues. Trimming left V 5 bases short and J 10 bases short, with 12 bases between. Germline CDR1 reads LNHDA; CDR2 reads SQIVND (reference sequence). The CDR3 DNA sequence: TGTGCCAGTAGTCTCCGGGGTGGATCACCCCTCCACTTT. Its protein is CASSLRGGSPLHF.

The genes are TRBV5-4 and TRBJ2-7; TRBD1 aligns across 8 bases. V trimming: 2 bases; J trimming: 5 bases; junction bases outside the gene matches: 9. From germline, CDR1 is SGHNT and CDR2 YYREEE (reference sequence). The CDR3 extends over 15 amino acids. CDR3 amino acids: CASSFGTGAWDEQYF. DNA for the CDR3: TGTGCCAGCAGCTTCGGGACAGGCGCCTGGGACGAGCAGTACTTC.

In its sample, this clone was seen once. Other DNA variants within this sample encode the same CDR3. As DNA, the CDR3 is TGTGCCAGCAGCCAAGGAGGGGGGGTGGCAGATACGCAGTATTTT. Amino acid sequence: CASSQGGGVADTQYF. The chain joins TRBV4-2 to TRBJ2-3; D is possibly TRBD2 (7 bases). The germline CDR1 and CDR2 sequences are LGHNA and YNFKEQ. The CDR3 runs 15 residues. Deletions cut 1 base from V and 4 bases from J, with 12 bases between.

This clone occurred once. This sequence joins TRBV9 and TRBJ2-1, with 12 nucleotides matching TRBD2. This CDR3 region has 15 residues. Trimming at V came to 5 bases and at J to 6 bases, leaving 6 bases not matched to a gene. The germline V gene encodes CDR1 SGDLS and CDR2 YYNGEE. The CDR3 sequence: CASSPLAGGVNEQFF. For the CDR3, the DNA is TGTGCCAGCAGTCCACTAGCGGGGGGAGTCAATGAGCAGTTCTTC.